A selection of T cell receptor beta chains follows, all from one sample in a study of blood T cell repertoires in COVID-19. Generated by immunoSEQ multiplex PCR, the TCRdb table keeps only in-frame clones and is missing some. The table includes 95,000 to 100,000 clones, approximately 89% detected once. The sequenced sample was peripheral blood. The receptors derive from a woman under 40 with acute or convalescent COVID-19. Each CDR3 is given with its conserved first and last residue. A D gene is named only where the DNA matches it firmly. Part of the rows lack a size; the others show once, few, many or a class for expanded clones.

J: TRBJ1-6; D: TRBD1; V: TRBV15; size: NA; DNA: TGTGCCACCAGCAGAGACAGACAGGGGTTCGGGTATTCACCCCTCCACTTT; CDR3: CATSRDRQGFGYSPLHF
J: TRBJ1-6; D: NA; V: TRBV9; size: few; DNA: TGTGCCAGCAGCGTAGGTATCGATTCACCCCTCCACTTT; CDR3: CASSVGIDSPLHF
J: TRBJ2-3; D: TRBD1; V: TRBV24-1; size: once; DNA: TGTGCCACCAGTAGACAGGGTTACACAGATACGCAGTATTTT; CDR3: CATSRQGYTDTQYF
J: TRBJ1-1; D: TRBD1; V: TRBV19; size: NA; DNA: TGTGCCAGTAGTCGACATCCCGGACAGGGAGGAGACACTGAAGCTTTCTTT; CDR3: CASSRHPGQGGDTEAFF
J: TRBJ1-2; D: TRBD1; V: TRBV19; size: NA; DNA: TGTGCCAGTAGTATAGAGGGTTCCGCGGACAGGGGTGCCTATGGCTACACCTTC; CDR3: CASSIEGSADRGAYGYTF
J: TRBJ1-1; D: NA; V: TRBV4-2; size: few; DNA: TGTGCCAGCAGCCAGGGATCAGGGTGGGACACTGAAGCTTTCTTT; CDR3: CASSQGSGWDTEAFF
J: TRBJ2-2; D: NA; V: TRBV19; size: NA; DNA: TGTGCCAGTAGTATAGGTAGCCTGAACACCGGGGAGCTGTTTTTT; CDR3: CASSIGSLNTGELFF
J: TRBJ1-6; D: NA; V: TRBV7-2; size: once; DNA: TGTGCCAGCAGCTTTGCGAGGGCATCCAATTCACCCCTCCACTTT; CDR3: CASSFARASNSPLHF
J: TRBJ1-2; D: TRBD1; V: TRBV19; size: NA; DNA: TGTGCCAGTTCCGGACAGGGCTATGGCTACACCTTC; CDR3: CASSGQGYGYTF
J: TRBJ2-1; D: NA; V: TRBV24-1; size: NA; DNA: TGTGCCACCAGTGACGTACAGGGCTACAATGAGCAGTTCTTC; CDR3: CATSDVQGYNEQFF
J: TRBJ1-6; D: TRBD1; V: TRBV2; size: NA; DNA: TGTGCCAGCAGCGGACAGGGGATTTCACCCCTCCACTTT; CDR3: CASSGQGISPLHF
J: TRBJ1-5; D: TRBD1; V: TRBV19; size: NA; DNA: TGTGCCAGTAAGGGGACAGTTAGCAATCAGCCCCAGCATTTT; CDR3: CASKGTVSNQPQHF
J: TRBJ2-3; D: TRBD1; V: TRBV6-1; size: NA; DNA: TGTGCCACTGTCAGGGACAGAAACACAGATACGCAGTATTTT; CDR3: CATVRDRNTDTQYF
J: TRBJ2-2; D: NA; V: TRBV5-1; size: NA; DNA: TGCGCCAGCAGCTTTCCGGGTGCACAGGGATCCGGGGAGCTGTTTTTT; CDR3: CASSFPGAQGSGELFF
J: TRBJ2-1; D: NA; V: TRBV7-9; size: few; DNA: TGTGCCAGCAGCTTAGGGCTAGCGTTGAACAATGAGCAGTTCTTC; CDR3: CASSLGLALNNEQFF
J: TRBJ2-3; D: TRBD2; V: TRBV7-9; size: NA; DNA: TGTGCCAGCAGCCAGGGACTAGTTACGCAGTATTTT; CDR3: CASSQGLVTQYF
J: TRBJ1-4; D: NA; V: TRBV6-5; size: NA; DNA: TGTGCCAGCAGAACAACCGACAGTGGTGGTGAAAAACTGTTTTTT; CDR3: CASRTTDSGGEKLFF
J: TRBJ2-3; D: TRBD2; V: TRBV20-1; size: NA; DNA: TGCAGTGCGAGTAGCGGGGTGACAGATACGCAGTATTTT; CDR3: CSASSGVTDTQYF
J: TRBJ2-7; D: TRBD1; V: TRBV28; size: NA; DNA: TGTGCCAGCAGTTTATTACACAGGGGTACCTACGAGCAGTACTTC; CDR3: CASSLLHRGTYEQYF
J: TRBJ2-1; D: NA; V: TRBV5-8; size: NA; DNA: TGTGCCAGCAGCTGGCCACCTTACAATGAGCAGTTCTTC; CDR3: CASSWPPYNEQFF
J: TRBJ2-1; D: NA; V: TRBV28; size: NA; DNA: TGTGCCAGCAGTTTGGCGGCAGCACCAAACAATGAGCAGTTCTTC; CDR3: CASSLAAAPNNEQFF
J: TRBJ2-3; D: NA; V: TRBV18; size: NA; DNA: TGTGCCAGCTCACCACCGGCGGCTAGCACAGATACGCAGTATTTT; CDR3: CASSPPAASTDTQYF
J: TRBJ1-1; D: NA; V: TRBV12-3/TRBV12-4; size: NA; DNA: TGTGCCAGCAGTTTTGGGCTTGAAGCTTTCTTT; CDR3: CASSFGLEAFF
J: TRBJ1-1; D: NA; V: TRBV11-3; size: NA; DNA: TGTGCCAGCACCACTTACGGTACAGGGACTGAAGCTTTCTTT; CDR3: CASTTYGTGTEAFF
J: TRBJ1-1; D: NA; V: TRBV7-3; size: NA; DNA: TGTGCCAGCAGCTCGACTGGAACTGAAGCTTTCTTT; CDR3: CASSSTGTEAFF
J: TRBJ1-2; D: NA; V: TRBV4-2; size: NA; DNA: TGTGCCAGCAGCCAAGAATCGGTGTGGACAAACTATGGCTACACCTTC; CDR3: CASSQESVWTNYGYTF
J: TRBJ2-1; D: TRBD2; V: TRBV24-1; size: NA; DNA: TGTGCCACCTCACTAGCGTATGAGCAGTTCTTC; CDR3: CATSLAYEQFF
J: TRBJ1-1; D: NA; V: TRBV4-1; size: few; DNA: TGCGCCAGCAGCTCATTCCGGAGCACTGAAGCTTTCTTT; CDR3: CASSSFRSTEAFF
J: TRBJ2-5; D: TRBD2; V: TRBV4-1; size: NA; DNA: TGCGCCAGCAGCCGCGGGGGAACCCAAGAGACCCAGTACTTC; CDR3: CASSRGGTQETQYF
J: TRBJ1-4; D: NA; V: TRBV18; size: NA; DNA: TGTGCCAGCTCCCCGGATCGGGAGGGGAATGAAAAACTGTTTTTT; CDR3: CASSPDREGNEKLFF
J: TRBJ1-5; D: TRBD1; V: TRBV6-5; size: NA; DNA: TGTGCCAGCAGTTACTCCGGGACAGGGAACAATCAGCCCCAGCATTTT; CDR3: CASSYSGTGNNQPQHF
J: TRBJ1-2; D: NA; V: TRBV5-6; size: NA; DNA: TGTGCCAGCAGCTCTGTTAGCGGGAGCGATGGCTACACCTTC; CDR3: CASSSVSGSDGYTF
J: TRBJ2-6; D: NA; V: TRBV6-2/TRBV6-3; size: NA; DNA: TGTGCCAGCAGTTCCCGCAAAGGGGCGGCTGGGGCCAACGTCCTGACTTTC; CDR3: CASSSRKGAAGANVLTF
J: TRBJ2-3; D: TRBD2; V: TRBV4-2; size: once; DNA: TGTGCCAGCAGCCCAGGTCGAGCGGGGAAGACAGATACGCAGTATTTT; CDR3: CASSPGRAGKTDTQYF
J: TRBJ1-5; D: TRBD1; V: TRBV19; size: NA; DNA: TGTGCCAGTAGCGACAGGGGAAGGGACCAGCCCCAGCATTTT; CDR3: CASSDRGRDQPQHF
J: TRBJ1-5; D: NA; V: TRBV28; size: NA; DNA: TGTGCCAGCAGTGCGGGGTTCGCAAGGCCCCAGCATTTT; CDR3: CASSAGFARPQHF
J: TRBJ2-3; D: TRBD1; V: TRBV11-3; size: once; DNA: TGTGCCAGCAGCTTTGACAGGGATTCAGATACGCAGTATTTT; CDR3: CASSFDRDSDTQYF
J: TRBJ1-2; D: NA; V: TRBV11-1; size: once; DNA: TGTGCCAGCGGCGCTCAGGGCTATGGCTACACCTTC; CDR3: CASGAQGYGYTF
J: TRBJ1-5; D: TRBD1; V: TRBV27; size: few; DNA: TGTGCCCATCGGGACAGGGTGGAATATAGCAATCAGCCCCAGCATTTT; CDR3: CAHRDRVEYSNQPQHF
J: TRBJ1-5; D: NA; V: TRBV28; size: NA; DNA: TGTGCCAGCAGTTTACATTCAGGGGAGAAGCCCCAGCATTTT; CDR3: CASSLHSGEKPQHF
J: TRBJ1-2; D: NA; V: TRBV12-3/TRBV12-4; size: NA; DNA: TGTGCCAGCAGTCCCGATCTAGGTGGCAGCCTCTTC; CDR3: CASSPDLGGSLF
J: TRBJ2-1; D: TRBD1; V: TRBV28; size: once; DNA: TGTGCCAGCACCAAGGGGGACAGGGCCTATGAGCAGTTCTTC; CDR3: CASTKGDRAYEQFF
J: TRBJ1-2; D: NA; V: TRBV24-1; size: NA; DNA: TGTGCCACCAGTGGCCGGGATGGGGTCTTTGGCTACACCTTC; CDR3: CATSGRDGVFGYTF
J: TRBJ2-5; D: NA; V: TRBV28; size: NA; DNA: TGTGCCAGCAGTTTCCCTAACACCGACTACCACCAGTACTTC; CDR3: CASSFPNTDYHQYF
J: TRBJ2-2; D: TRBD1; V: TRBV28; size: NA; DNA: TGTGCCAGCACTTCACAGGGGTCCCTGCCAAGCGGGGAGCTGTTTTTT; CDR3: CASTSQGSLPSGELFF
J: TRBJ2-1; D: NA; V: TRBV6-2/TRBV6-3; size: NA; DNA: TGTGCCAGCAGTTACCTCAATGAGCAGTTCTTC; CDR3: CASSYLNEQFF
J: TRBJ1-2; D: NA; V: TRBV30; size: NA; DNA: TGTGCCTTACAGAGCTCCAACTATGGCTACACCTTC; CDR3: CALQSSNYGYTF
J: TRBJ1-2; D: NA; V: TRBV9; size: NA; DNA: TGTGCCAGCAGCGTAGTATCCGGGGGTGGTAGTGGCTACACCTTC; CDR3: CASSVVSGGGSGYTF
J: TRBJ2-3; D: NA; V: TRBV27; size: NA; DNA: TGTGCCAGCAGTTTGCGCTCACCGGGACTCCTCATGACTAGCACAGATACGCAGTATTTT; CDR3: CASSLRSPGLLMTSTDTQYF
J: TRBJ1-3; D: NA; V: TRBV7-8; size: once; DNA: TGTGCCAGCAGCTCCTTGACAGGCTCCTCTGGAAACACCATATATTTT; CDR3: CASSSLTGSSGNTIYF
J: TRBJ2-7; D: TRBD2; V: TRBV13; size: NA; DNA: TGTGCCAGCAGCTCTCGGGTAGCGGGGGATATCTACGAGCAGTACTTC; CDR3: CASSSRVAGDIYEQYF
J: TRBJ1-2; D: TRBD1; V: TRBV30; size: NA; DNA: TGTGCCTGGAGGGATACCGGGACAGGGAACTATGGCTACACCTTC; CDR3: CAWRDTGTGNYGYTF
J: TRBJ1-2; D: TRBD1; V: TRBV14; size: NA; DNA: TGTGCCAGCAGCCAAGCTGGGTCCCCCGGGACAGGGCCGGAACCTAACTATGGCTACACCTTC; CDR3: CASSQAGSPGTGPEPNYGYTF
J: TRBJ2-7; D: TRBD1; V: TRBV5-1; size: NA; DNA: TGCGCCAGCAGCTATGGAGGAGGACAGGGGTACGAGCAGTACTTC; CDR3: CASSYGGGQGYEQYF
J: TRBJ2-1; D: TRBD1; V: TRBV9; size: NA; DNA: TGTGCCAGCACATTACAGGGGAGCTCCTACAATGAGCAGTTCTTC; CDR3: CASTLQGSSYNEQFF
J: TRBJ1-5; D: NA; V: TRBV2; size: NA; DNA: TGTGCCAGCAGTGCTTCAGGGGCGAGCAATCAGCCCCAGCATTTT; CDR3: CASSASGASNQPQHF
J: TRBJ2-1; D: TRBD2; V: TRBV5-1; size: NA; DNA: TGCGCCAGCAGCTTGGAAGCTAGCGGGGGCCGCTCCTACAATGAGCAGTTCTTC; CDR3: CASSLEASGGRSYNEQFF
J: TRBJ1-2; D: NA; V: TRBV5-1; size: few; DNA: TGCGCCAGCAGCCCGTCGCCGGGGGATGGCTACACCTTC; CDR3: CASSPSPGDGYTF
J: TRBJ1-3; D: NA; V: TRBV3-1/TRBV3-2; size: NA; DNA: TGTGCCAGCAGCCACTACCTCTCTGGAAACACCATATATTTT; CDR3: CASSHYLSGNTIYF
J: TRBJ1-4; D: TRBD1; V: TRBV7-9; size: NA; DNA: TGTGCCAGCAGCCTTCGACAGGGGAAGACAAGTGATGAAAAACTGTTTTTT; CDR3: CASSLRQGKTSDEKLFF